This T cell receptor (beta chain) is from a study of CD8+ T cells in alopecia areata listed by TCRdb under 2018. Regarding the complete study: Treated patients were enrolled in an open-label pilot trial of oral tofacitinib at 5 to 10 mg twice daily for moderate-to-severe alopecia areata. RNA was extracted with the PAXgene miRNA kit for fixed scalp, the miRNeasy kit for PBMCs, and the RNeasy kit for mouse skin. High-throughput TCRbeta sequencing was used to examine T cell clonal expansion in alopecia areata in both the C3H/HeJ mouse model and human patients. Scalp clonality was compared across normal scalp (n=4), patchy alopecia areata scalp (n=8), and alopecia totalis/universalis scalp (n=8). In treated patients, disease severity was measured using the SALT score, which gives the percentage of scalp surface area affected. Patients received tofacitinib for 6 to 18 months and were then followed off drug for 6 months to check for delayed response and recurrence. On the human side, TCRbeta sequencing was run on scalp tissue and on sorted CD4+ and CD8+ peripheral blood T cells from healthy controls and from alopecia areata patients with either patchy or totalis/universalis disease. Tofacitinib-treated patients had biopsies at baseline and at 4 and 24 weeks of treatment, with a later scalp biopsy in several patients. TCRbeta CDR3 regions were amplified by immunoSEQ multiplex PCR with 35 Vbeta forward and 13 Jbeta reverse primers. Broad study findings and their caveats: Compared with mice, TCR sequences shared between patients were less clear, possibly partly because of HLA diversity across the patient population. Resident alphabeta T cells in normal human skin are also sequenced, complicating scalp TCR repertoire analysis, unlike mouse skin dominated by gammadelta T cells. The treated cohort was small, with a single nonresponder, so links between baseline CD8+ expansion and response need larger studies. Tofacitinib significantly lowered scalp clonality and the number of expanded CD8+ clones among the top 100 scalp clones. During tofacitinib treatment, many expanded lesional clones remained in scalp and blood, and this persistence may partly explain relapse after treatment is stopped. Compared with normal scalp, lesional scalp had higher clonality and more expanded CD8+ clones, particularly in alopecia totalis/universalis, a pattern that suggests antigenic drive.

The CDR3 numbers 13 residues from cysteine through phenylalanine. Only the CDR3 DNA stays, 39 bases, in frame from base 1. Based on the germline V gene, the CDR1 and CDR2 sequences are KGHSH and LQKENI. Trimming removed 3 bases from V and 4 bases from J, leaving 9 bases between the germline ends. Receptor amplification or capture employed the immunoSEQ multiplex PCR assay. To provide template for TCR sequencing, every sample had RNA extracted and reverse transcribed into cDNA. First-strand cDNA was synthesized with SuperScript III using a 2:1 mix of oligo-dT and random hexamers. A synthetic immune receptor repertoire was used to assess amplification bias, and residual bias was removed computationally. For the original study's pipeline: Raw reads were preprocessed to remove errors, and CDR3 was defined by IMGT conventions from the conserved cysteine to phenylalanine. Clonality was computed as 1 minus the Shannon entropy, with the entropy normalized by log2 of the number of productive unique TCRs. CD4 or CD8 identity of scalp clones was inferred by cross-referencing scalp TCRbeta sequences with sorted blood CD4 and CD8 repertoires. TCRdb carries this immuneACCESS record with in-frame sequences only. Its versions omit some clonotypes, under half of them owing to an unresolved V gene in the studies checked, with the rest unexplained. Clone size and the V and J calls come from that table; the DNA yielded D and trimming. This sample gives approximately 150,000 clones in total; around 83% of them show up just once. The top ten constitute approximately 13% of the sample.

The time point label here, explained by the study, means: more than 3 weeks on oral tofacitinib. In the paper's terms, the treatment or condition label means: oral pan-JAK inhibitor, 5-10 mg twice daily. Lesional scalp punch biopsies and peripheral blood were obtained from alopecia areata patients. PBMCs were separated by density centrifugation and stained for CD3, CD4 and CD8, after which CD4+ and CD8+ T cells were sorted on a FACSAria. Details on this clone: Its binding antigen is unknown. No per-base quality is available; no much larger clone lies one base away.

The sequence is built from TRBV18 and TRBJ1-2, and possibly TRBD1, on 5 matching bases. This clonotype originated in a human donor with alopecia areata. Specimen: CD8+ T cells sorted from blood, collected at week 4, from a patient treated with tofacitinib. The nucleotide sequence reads TGTGCCAGCTCACCGGGACGGACCTATGGCTACACCTTC. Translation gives CASSPGRTYGYTF.